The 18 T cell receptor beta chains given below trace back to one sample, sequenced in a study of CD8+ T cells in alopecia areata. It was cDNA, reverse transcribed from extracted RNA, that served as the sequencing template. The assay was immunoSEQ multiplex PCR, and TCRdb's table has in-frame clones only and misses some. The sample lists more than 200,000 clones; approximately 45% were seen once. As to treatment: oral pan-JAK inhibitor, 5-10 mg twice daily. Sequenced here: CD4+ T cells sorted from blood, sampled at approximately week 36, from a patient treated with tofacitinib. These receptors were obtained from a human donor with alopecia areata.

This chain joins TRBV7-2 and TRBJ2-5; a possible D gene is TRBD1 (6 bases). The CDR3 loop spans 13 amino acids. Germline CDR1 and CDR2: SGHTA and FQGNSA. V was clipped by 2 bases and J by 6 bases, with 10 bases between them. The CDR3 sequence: CASSLHRVQTQYF. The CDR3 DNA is TGTGCCAGCAGCTTACACAGGGTGCAGACCCAGTACTTC. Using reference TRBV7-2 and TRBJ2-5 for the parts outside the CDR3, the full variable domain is GAGVSQSPSNKVTEKGKDVELRCDPISGHTALYWYRQSLGQGLEFLIYFQGNSAPDKSGLPSDRFSAERTGGSVSTLTIQRTQQEDSAVYLCASSLHRVQTQYFGPGTRLLVL.

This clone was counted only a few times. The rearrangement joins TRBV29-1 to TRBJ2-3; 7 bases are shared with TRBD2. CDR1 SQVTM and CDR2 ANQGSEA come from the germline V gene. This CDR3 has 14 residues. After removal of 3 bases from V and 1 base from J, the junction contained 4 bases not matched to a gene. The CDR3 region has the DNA TGCAGCGTTGAGGCTAGCGGTGGCACAGATACGCAGTATTTT. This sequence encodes CSVEASGGTDTQYF.

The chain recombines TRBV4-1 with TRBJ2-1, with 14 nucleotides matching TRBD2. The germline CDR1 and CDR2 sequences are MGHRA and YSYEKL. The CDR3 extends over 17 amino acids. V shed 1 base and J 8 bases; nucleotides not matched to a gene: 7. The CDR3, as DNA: TGCGCCAGCAGCCAAGTAGCCGGACTAGCGGGAGGTCATGAGCAGTTCTTC. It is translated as CASSQVAGLAGGHEQFF.

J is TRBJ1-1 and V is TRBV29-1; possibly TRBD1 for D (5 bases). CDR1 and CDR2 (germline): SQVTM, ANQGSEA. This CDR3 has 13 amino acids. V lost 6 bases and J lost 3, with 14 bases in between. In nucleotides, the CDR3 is TGCAGCGTCGTCCCGGGGACTCACACTGAAGCTTTCTTT. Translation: CSVVPGTHTEAFF.

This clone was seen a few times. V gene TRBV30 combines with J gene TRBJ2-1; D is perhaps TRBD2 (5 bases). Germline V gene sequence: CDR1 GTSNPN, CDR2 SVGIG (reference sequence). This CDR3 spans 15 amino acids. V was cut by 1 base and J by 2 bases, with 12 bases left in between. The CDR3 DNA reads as TGTGCCTGGAGTGCGCTAGCAGGTACCTACAATGAGCAGTTCTTC. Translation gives CAWSALAGTYNEQFF.

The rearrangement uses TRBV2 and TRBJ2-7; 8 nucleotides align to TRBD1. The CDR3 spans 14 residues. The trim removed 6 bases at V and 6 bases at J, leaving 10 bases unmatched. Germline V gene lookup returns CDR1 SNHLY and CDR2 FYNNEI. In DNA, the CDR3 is TGTGCCAGCAGAAACGGACAGGGTTTTAGCGAGCAGTACTTC. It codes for CASRNGQGFSEQYF.

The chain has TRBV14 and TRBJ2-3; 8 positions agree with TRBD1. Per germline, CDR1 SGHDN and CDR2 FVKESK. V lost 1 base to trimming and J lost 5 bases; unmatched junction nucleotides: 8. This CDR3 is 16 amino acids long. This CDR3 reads CASSQADRARGDTQYF. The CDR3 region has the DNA TGTGCCAGCAGCCAAGCGGACAGGGCCCGTGGAGATACGCAGTATTTT.

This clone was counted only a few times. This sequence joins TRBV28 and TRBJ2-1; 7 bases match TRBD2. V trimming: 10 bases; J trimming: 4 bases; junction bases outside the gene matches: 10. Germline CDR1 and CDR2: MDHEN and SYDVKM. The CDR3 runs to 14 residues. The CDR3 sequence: CATIVSSGYNEQFF. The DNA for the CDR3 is TGTGCCACAATAGTTTCTAGCGGTTACAATGAGCAGTTCTTC.

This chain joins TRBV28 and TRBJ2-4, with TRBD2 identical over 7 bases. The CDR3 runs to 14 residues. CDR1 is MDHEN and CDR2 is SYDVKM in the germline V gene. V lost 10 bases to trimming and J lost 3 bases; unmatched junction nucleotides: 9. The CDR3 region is CATETSDLKNIQYF. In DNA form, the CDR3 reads TGTGCCACCGAAACTAGCGACCTCAAAAACATTCAGTACTTC.

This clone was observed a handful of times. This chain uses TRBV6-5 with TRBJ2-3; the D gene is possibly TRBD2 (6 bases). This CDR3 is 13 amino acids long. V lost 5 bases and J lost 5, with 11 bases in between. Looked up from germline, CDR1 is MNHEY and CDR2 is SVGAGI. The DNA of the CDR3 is TGTGCCAGCAGTGGGAGGAGGGGAGATACGCAGTATTTT. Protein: CASSGRRGDTQYF.

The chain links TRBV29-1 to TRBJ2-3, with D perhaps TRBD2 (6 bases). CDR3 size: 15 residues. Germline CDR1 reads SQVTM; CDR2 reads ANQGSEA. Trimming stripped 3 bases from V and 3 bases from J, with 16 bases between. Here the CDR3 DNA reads TGCAGCGTTGATAGCGCGAGAGGAGGGACAGATACGCAGTATTTT. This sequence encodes CSVDSARGGTDTQYF.

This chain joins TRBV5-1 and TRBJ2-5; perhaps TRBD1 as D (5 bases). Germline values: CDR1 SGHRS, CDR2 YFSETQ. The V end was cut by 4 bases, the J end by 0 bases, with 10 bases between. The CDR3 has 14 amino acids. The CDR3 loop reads CASSGDSDQETQYF. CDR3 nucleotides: TGCGCCAGCAGCGGAGACAGCGACCAAGAGACCCAGTACTTC.

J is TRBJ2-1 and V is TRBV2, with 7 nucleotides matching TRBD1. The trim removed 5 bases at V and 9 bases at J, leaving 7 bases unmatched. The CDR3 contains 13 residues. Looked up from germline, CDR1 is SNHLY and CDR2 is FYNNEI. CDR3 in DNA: TGTGCCAGCAGTAAGCCACAGGGGCCTGAGCAGTTCTTC. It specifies CASSKPQGPEQFF.

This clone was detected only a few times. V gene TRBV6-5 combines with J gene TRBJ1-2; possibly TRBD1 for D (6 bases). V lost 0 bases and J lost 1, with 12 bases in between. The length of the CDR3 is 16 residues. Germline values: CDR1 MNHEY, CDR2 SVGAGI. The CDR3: CASSYSGTSVNYGYTF. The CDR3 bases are TGTGCCAGCAGTTACTCCGGGACATCCGTTAACTATGGCTACACCTTC.

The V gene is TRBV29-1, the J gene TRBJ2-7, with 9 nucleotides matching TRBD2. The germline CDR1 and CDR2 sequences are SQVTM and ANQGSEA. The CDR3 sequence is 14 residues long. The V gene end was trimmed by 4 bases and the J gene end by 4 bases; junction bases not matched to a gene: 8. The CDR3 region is CSVVLGTSLYEQYF. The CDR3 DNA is TGCAGCGTTGTTCTCGGGACTAGCCTATACGAGCAGTACTTC.

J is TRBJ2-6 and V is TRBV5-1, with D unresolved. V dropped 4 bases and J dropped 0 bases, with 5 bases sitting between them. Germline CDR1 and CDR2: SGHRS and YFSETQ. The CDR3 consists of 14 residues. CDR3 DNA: TGCGCCAGCAGCCCCCCCTCTGGGGCCAACGTCCTGACTTTC. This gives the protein CASSPPSGANVLTF.

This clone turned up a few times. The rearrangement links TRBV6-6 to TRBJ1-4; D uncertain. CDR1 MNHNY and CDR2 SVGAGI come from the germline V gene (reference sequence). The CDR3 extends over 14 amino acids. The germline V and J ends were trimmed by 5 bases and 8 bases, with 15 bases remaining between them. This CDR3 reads CASSPPAIEEKLFF. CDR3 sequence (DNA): TGTGCCAGCAGTCCCCCGGCAATTGAAGAAAAACTGTTTTTT.

This chain's CDR3 is CASNRRGTISYEQYF. In DNA, the CDR3 is TGTGCCAGCAACCGGCGCGGGACAATTTCCTACGAGCAGTACTTC. The chain carries TRBV2 and TRBJ2-7; D may be TRBD1 or TRBD2 (6 bases each). The CDR3 is 15 amino acids. Trimming stripped 7 bases from V and 1 base from J, with 17 bases between. Germline V gene sequence: CDR1 SNHLY, CDR2 FYNNEI.